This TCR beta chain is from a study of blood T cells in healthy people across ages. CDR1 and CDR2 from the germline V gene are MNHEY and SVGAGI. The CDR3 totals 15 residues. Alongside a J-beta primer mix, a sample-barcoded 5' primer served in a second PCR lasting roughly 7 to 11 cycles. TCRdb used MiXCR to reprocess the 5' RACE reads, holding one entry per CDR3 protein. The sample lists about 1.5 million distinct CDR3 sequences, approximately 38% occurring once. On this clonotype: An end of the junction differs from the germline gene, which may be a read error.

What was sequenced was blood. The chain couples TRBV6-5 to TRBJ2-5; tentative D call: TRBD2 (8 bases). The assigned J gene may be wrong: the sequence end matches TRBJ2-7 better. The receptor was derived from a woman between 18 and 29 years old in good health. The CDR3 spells CAGSYSGGGTYEQYF. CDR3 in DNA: TGTGCCGGCAGTTATTCGGGAGGGGGCACGTACGAGCAGTACTTC.